A selection of T cell receptor beta chains follows, all from one sample in a study of naive and memory T cell subsets. TCRdb recomputed calls from the 5' RACE reads with MiXCR, one row per CDR3 protein. The sample carries tens of thousands of distinct CDR3 sequences, 6% to 8.5% recorded once. The receptors were gathered from a female donor in good health. Each CDR3 is given with its conserved first and last residue. The D gene is left open where the match is weak. Size is stated for part of the rows, as once, few or many counts, or as a class when the clone is expanded.

>.|TRBV28|.|TRBJ1-5
CASSFSGSAGNQPQHF
TGTGCCAGCAGTTTCAGCGGGTCCGCTGGCAATCAGCCCCAGCATTTT
>.|TRBV10-2|.|TRBJ2-2
CASSKTLVGVGGELFF
TGCGCCAGCAGTAAAACACTAGTGGGAGTGGGCGGGGAGCTGTTTTTT
>.|TRBV27|.|TRBJ2-7
CASSPDRISHEQYF
TGTGCCAGCAGTCCTGACAGAATCTCCCACGAGCAGTACTTC
>few|TRBV6-6|.|TRBJ1-5
CASSWSHERPQHF
TGTGCCAGCAGTTGGAGCCATGAGCGGCCCCAGCATTTT
>many|TRBV10-3|TRBD1|TRBJ1-1
CAISEHPIPQGSNTEAFF
TGTGCCATCAGTGAGCACCCCATTCCACAGGGGTCCAACACTGAAGCTTTCTTT
>.|TRBV11-2|TRBD2|TRBJ2-2
CASRRLAGGQTGELFF
TGTGCCAGCAGGAGACTAGCGGGAGGACAGACCGGGGAGCTGTTTTTT
>.|TRBV5-6|TRBD2|TRBJ2-2
CASSVGLAGGSTGELFF
TGTGCCAGCAGCGTGGGACTAGCGGGAGGGAGTACCGGGGAGCTGTTTTTT
>few|TRBV6-4|TRBD2|TRBJ2-5
CASSKTSGGQETQYF
TGTGCCAGCAGTAAGACTAGCGGGGGCCAAGAGACCCAGTACTTC
>many|TRBV6-5|.|TRBJ2-5
CASSYSSRGTQYF
TGTGCCAGCAGTTACTCGAGTCGGGGGACCCAGTACTTC
>many|TRBV7-2|.|TRBJ1-2
CASSLRSNYGYTF
TGTGCCAGCAGCTTAAGGAGTAACTATGGCTACACCTTC
>few|TRBV28|TRBD2|TRBJ2-1
CASSLPSGINEQFF
TGTGCCAGCAGTTTACCCAGCGGGATTAATGAGCAGTTCTTC
>many|TRBV5-4|TRBD1|TRBJ1-1
CASSWDRARTEAFF
TGTGCCAGCAGCTGGGACAGGGCGAGGACTGAAGCTTTCTTT
>.|TRBV6-6|.|TRBJ2-7
CASSQPQDPRRYEQYF
TGTGCCAGCAGTCAACCGCAGGATCCTCGCCGTTACGAGCAGTACTTC